The next 4 T cell receptor beta chains were all read from a single sample in a study of blood T cell repertoires in COVID-19 (dated by TCRdb to 2018 to 2021). Libraries came from the immunoSEQ multiplex PCR assay. TCRdb took this table from immuneACCESS and kept in-frame rearrangements with V and J called. Such tables lack part of the clones; where checked against another copy, unresolved V genes explain under half of the gap, and the rest is unexplained. The sample table contains about 330,000 clones; only one count was recorded for about 90% of them. The top ten constitute roughly 6.7% of the sample. Sequencing was done on a sample of peripheral blood. Every receptor here comes from a man in his late teens or twenties who had recovered from COVID-19.

This clone is a singleton in its sample. The chain joins TRBV6-5 to TRBJ1-4; D possibly corresponds to TRBD1 (5 bases). The germline gives CDR1 MNHEY, CDR2 SVGAGI. Trimming stripped 4 bases from V and 8 bases from J, with 14 bases between. The CDR3 is made up of 14 amino acids. This CDR3 is CASSLRGAGEKLFF. Written as DNA, the CDR3 is TGTGCCAGCAGTTTACGAGGGGCGGGGGAAAAACTGTTTTTT.

This clone was recorded once. The rearrangement links TRBV6-5 to TRBJ1-6, with 10 bases identical to TRBD1. Germline CDR1 reads MNHEY; CDR2 reads SVGAGI. Trimming at V came to 8 bases and at J to 7 bases, leaving 5 bases not matched to a gene. This CDR3 spans 14 amino acids. CDR3 sequence reads: CASAGTGVNSPLHF. CDR3 coding DNA: TGTGCCAGCGCCGGGACAGGGGTGAATTCACCCCTCCACTTT.

The chain employs TRBV30 and TRBJ2-7; perhaps TRBD1 as D (6 bases). The ends were cut back, 5 bases at V and 4 bases at J, with 18 bases in the middle. The CDR3 loop spans 14 amino acids. Germline-derived CDR1 and CDR2 are GTSNPN and SVGIG (reference sequence). The CDR3: CAWGNPWTEYEQYF. In DNA form, the CDR3 reads TGTGCCTGGGGAAACCCTTGGACAGAATACGAGCAGTACTTC.

The J gene is TRBJ2-2, the V gene TRBV25-1, with a possible D match to TRBD1 (5 bases). The CDR3 is made up of 16 amino acids. Looked up from germline, CDR1 is MGHDK and CDR2 is SYGVNS. The germline V and J ends were trimmed by 8 bases and 0 bases, with 16 bases remaining between them. As DNA, the CDR3 is TGTGCCAGCGGTACTGGGGCGAATACGAACACCGGGGAGCTGTTTTTT. This translates into CASGTGANTNTGELFF.